This T cell receptor (beta chain) was retrieved from a study of monozygotic twins with inflammatory bowel disease. Template switching introduced UMIs that contain a 6-nucleotide sample barcode. TCRdb reanalyzed the 5' RACE reads, giving one entry per CDR3 protein sequence and no DNA. Here the sample table reports around 450,000 distinct CDR3 sequences. CDR1 is MGHRA and CDR2 is YSYEKL in the germline V gene. The CDR3 has 16 residues. The material sequenced was blood. The receptor's source is a human donor with ulcerative colitis or Crohn's disease, or a healthy co-twin of an affected twin (not recorded which). This chain joins TRBV4-1 and TRBJ1-1; TCRdb outputs TRBD1, but without DNA this stays unchecked. CDR3 region: CASSQEGTGGVSEAFF.